These 24 T cell receptor beta chains originate from one sample sequenced in a study of blood T cell repertoires in COVID-19. The data were produced by immunoSEQ multiplex PCR, yet TCRdb's version contains in-frame clones alone and is incomplete. The table shows some 150,000 clones, with 75% to 90% occurring only once. What was sequenced was peripheral blood. All receptors come from a man in his fifties or sixties who had recovered from COVID-19.

This sequence joins TRBV24-1 and TRBJ2-3; TRBD2 matches at 11 bases. CDR1 and CDR2 (germline): KGHDR, SFDVKD. This CDR3 contains 15 residues. Trimming at V came to 5 bases and at J to 3 bases, leaving 3 bases not matched to a gene. The CDR3 protein is CATSAIAGGTDTQYF. CDR3 in DNA: TGTGCCACCAGTGCAATAGCGGGGGGGACAGATACGCAGTATTTT.

The V gene is TRBV4-1, the J gene TRBJ1-1, with D possibly matching TRBD1 (5 bases). V dropped 6 bases and J dropped 0 bases, with 17 bases sitting between them. This CDR3 region has 16 residues. The germline V gene has CDR1 MGHRA and CDR2 YSYEKL. CDR3 sequence reads: CASRPESTDLNTEAFF. The DNA for the CDR3 is TGCGCCAGCAGACCGGAGTCGACAGACTTGAACACTGAAGCTTTCTTT.

The chain uses TRBV11-3 and TRBJ2-3, with 8 bases fitting TRBD2. This CDR3 contains 15 residues. Germline V gene sequence: CDR1 SGHNT, CDR2 YENEEA. J lost 6 bases, V lost 4 bases, and 9 bases had no gene match. CDR3 residues: CASSSGLVSSDTQYF. CDR3 sequence (DNA): TGTGCCAGCAGCTCGGGACTAGTTTCTTCCGATACGCAGTATTTT.

The V gene is TRBV10-2, the J gene TRBJ1-1; D gene uncertain. This CDR3 has 15 residues. V shed 8 bases and J shed 0 bases, with 16 bases lying between them. CDR1 is WSHSY and CDR2 is SAAADI in the germline V gene. The CDR3 DNA reads TGCGCCAGCTATCTCCGGGAACCTATGAACACTGAAGCTTTCTTT. Amino acid sequence: CASYLREPMNTEAFF.

The chain recombines TRBV5-5 with TRBJ1-3, with 8 nucleotides matching TRBD1. Germline values: CDR1 SGHKS, CDR2 YYEKEE (reference sequence). V was pared by 1 base and J by 1 base, with 10 bases of the junction left unmatched. This CDR3 comprises 18 residues. The chain's CDR3 is CASSLRPGQAGSGNTIYF. The CDR3 nucleotides read TGTGCCAGCAGCTTGCGACCGGGACAGGCAGGTTCTGGAAACACCATATATTTT.

Comments on this clone: This same CDR3 is encoded by further DNA sequences in the sample. V is TRBV5-1 and J is TRBJ1-1; D is unresolved. The CDR3 is 15 amino acids. V dropped 0 bases and J dropped 0 bases, with 9 bases sitting between them. Germline CDR1 SGHRS, CDR2 YFSETQ. The CDR3 sequence is CASSLAGNLNTEAFF. CDR3 nucleotides: TGCGCCAGCAGCTTGGCGGGGAACCTGAACACTGAAGCTTTCTTT.

The V call is TRBV27, the J call TRBJ2-5; TRBD2 matches at 7 bases. Germline V CDR1 and CDR2: MNHEY, SMNVEV (reference sequence). The CDR3 is 14 residues long. The trim removed 6 bases at V and 5 bases at J, leaving 9 bases unmatched. Here the CDR3 reads CASRRLATGETQYF. The CDR3 DNA reads TGTGCCAGCAGACGACTAGCCACGGGGGAGACCCAGTACTTC.

Regarding this clone: Other nucleotide sequences in the sample specify the same CDR3. CDR3 nucleotides: TGTGCCAGCAGTGAATTCGGGACAGGGGGCTACGAGCAGTACTTC. Translation: CASSEFGTGGYEQYF. V is TRBV25-1 and J is TRBJ2-7, with 11 bases fitting TRBD1. The V gene's germline CDR1 is MGHDK and CDR2 SYGVNS. This CDR3 region has 15 residues. Trimming removed 1 base from V and 3 bases from J; junction bases left unmatched: 2.

V is TRBV5-1 and J is TRBJ1-5; D remains ambiguous. Germline V CDR1 and CDR2: SGHRS, YFSETQ. Trimming took off 0 bases at V and 5 bases at J, with 12 bases between the two ends. The CDR3 sequence is 15 residues long. CDR3 sequence reads: CASSLDGEPHQPQHF. In DNA form, the CDR3 reads TGCGCCAGCAGCTTGGACGGAGAGCCCCATCAGCCCCAGCATTTT.

This clone was counted between two and nine times. V gene TRBV7-2 combines with J gene TRBJ1-6; 10 bases are shared with TRBD1. The CDR3 covers 15 residues. The germline gives CDR1 SGHTA, CDR2 FQGNSA. V trimming: 3 bases; J trimming: 4 bases; junction bases outside the gene matches: 0. CDR3 in amino acids: CASSLDRGYNSPLHF. In DNA, the CDR3 is TGTGCCAGCAGCTTGGACAGGGGGTATAATTCACCCCTCCACTTT.

This rearrangement joins TRBV3-1 (or the pseudogene TRBV3-2) to TRBJ1-2; the D gene is possibly TRBD1 (6 bases). The CDR3 contains 15 residues. From germline, CDR1 is LGHDT and CDR2 YNNKEL (reference sequence). The V end was cut by 1 base, the J end by 3 bases, with 12 bases between. The CDR3: CASSQVTGHDYGYTF. The CDR3 nucleotides read TGTGCCAGCAGCCAAGTAACAGGGCACGACTATGGCTACACCTTC.

V usage is TRBV2 and J usage is TRBJ2-1, with no clear D. The germline V gene has CDR1 SNHLY and CDR2 FYNNEI. V was trimmed by 5 bases and J by 3 bases, leaving 11 bases between them. There are 14 residues in the CDR3. The DNA for the CDR3 is TGTGCCAGCAGTCTTTCGACTTTCTACAATGAGCAGTTCTTC. Protein sequence: CASSLSTFYNEQFF.

The chain has TRBV5-6 and TRBJ1-1; 7 nucleotides line up with TRBD1. The CDR3 covers 14 residues. The junction had 6 bases not matched to a gene; V was cut back by 7 bases and J by 0 bases. The germline gives CDR1 SGHDT, CDR2 YYEEEE. In DNA form, the CDR3 reads TGTGCCAGCGGAACGGGACAGCTGAACACTGAAGCTTTCTTT. As protein: CASGTGQLNTEAFF.

This clone was recorded only once. The V call is TRBV29-1, the J call TRBJ2-6; the D gene is possibly TRBD1 (5 bases). V was pared by 5 bases and J by 0 bases, with 11 bases between. Germline CDR1 SQVTM, CDR2 ANQGSEA. The CDR3 spans 15 residues. The CDR3 sequence: CSVRTQISGANVLTF. As DNA, the CDR3 is TGCAGCGTTCGGACACAGATCTCTGGGGCCAACGTCCTGACTTTC.

This chain uses TRBV5-6 with TRBJ2-7; tentative D call: TRBD1 (6 bases). The V end lost 2 bases, the J end lost 1 base, and 13 bases lay between the germline ends. CDR3 size: 15 residues. The germline gives CDR1 SGHDT, CDR2 YYEEEE. In DNA, the CDR3 is TGTGCCAGCAGCTTCGCACCGGGACAATCCTACGAGCAGTACTTC. Its translation is CASSFAPGQSYEQYF.

This clone appeared a single time. The chain has TRBV9 and TRBJ2-3; 8 nucleotides agree with TRBD2. This CDR3 has 15 residues. CDR1 is SGDLS, CDR2 YYNGEE, per germline. J was trimmed by 2 bases and V by 0 bases; bases with no gene match: 2. In nucleotides, the CDR3 is TGTGCCAGCAGCGTAGCAGCGGGGGTCACAGATACGCAGTATTTT. Its protein product is CASSVAAGVTDTQYF.

This chain uses TRBV7-8 with TRBJ2-5, with 7 bases aligning to TRBD2. This CDR3 spans 16 amino acids. Germline V lookup: CDR1 SGHVS, CDR2 FQNEAQ. Trimming at V came to 4 bases and at J to 2 bases, leaving 10 bases not matched to a gene. CDR3 amino acids: CASSSHVRGDQETQYF. CDR3 nucleotide sequence: TGTGCCAGCAGCTCACATGTTCGGGGGGATCAAGAGACCCAGTACTTC. The full variable domain, its missing parts supplied by reference TRBV7-8 and TRBJ2-5, is GAGVSQSPRYKVAKRGQDVALRCDPISGHVSLFWYQQALGQGPEFLTYFQNEAQLDKSGLPSDRFFAERPEGSVSTLKIQRTQQEDSAVYLCASSSHVRGDQETQYFGPGTRLLVL.

This clone appeared once. The V gene is TRBV7-2, the J gene TRBJ2-5; 11 bases align to TRBD2. V gave up 5 bases and J gave up 5 bases; unmatched junction bases: 13. CDR3 length: 17 amino acids. Germline V gene data show CDR1 as SGHTA and CDR2 as FQGNSA. The CDR3 reads CASSPGLAGRIGETQYF. The CDR3 region has the DNA TGTGCCAGCAGCCCCGGACTAGCGGGTCGGATAGGGGAGACCCAGTACTTC.

The J gene is TRBJ1-4, the V gene TRBV5-5; D is ambiguous. V gave up 4 bases and J gave up 6 bases, with 7 bases separating them. In germline, CDR1 is SGHKS, CDR2 YYEKEE (reference sequence). The CDR3 sequence is 12 residues long. CDR3 sequence: CASSPEYEKLFF. The CDR3, as DNA: TGTGCCAGCAGCCCCGAGTATGAAAAACTGTTTTTT.

The chain uses TRBV12-3 or TRBV12-4 and TRBJ1-1, with a weak D call TRBD1 (5 bases). V was pared by 5 bases and J by 6 bases, with 13 bases between. This CDR3 has 13 amino acids. This CDR3 reads CASSPGQGAEAFF. The CDR3 nucleotides are TGTGCCAGCAGTCCAGGACAAGGCGCTGAAGCTTTCTTT.

V usage is TRBV6-2 or TRBV6-3 and J usage is TRBJ2-5; D is unresolved. The germline CDR1 and CDR2 sequences are MNHEY and SVGEGT. The length of the CDR3 is 13 residues. V was pared by 3 bases and J by 1 base, with 6 bases between. This CDR3 reads CASSYGVQETQYF. The CDR3 bases are TGTGCCAGCAGTTATGGAGTCCAAGAGACCCAGTACTTC.

This chain links TRBV3-1 (or the pseudogene TRBV3-2) with TRBJ2-7, with 7 bases aligning to TRBD1. CDR3 size: 16 residues. Germline assignment: CDR1 LGHDT and CDR2 YNNKEL (reference sequence). V was pared by 0 bases and J by 4 bases, with 9 bases of the junction left unmatched. CDR3 nucleotide sequence: TGTGCCAGCAGCCAAGATTACTGGACAGGAAGTTACGAGCAGTACTTC. Its protein is CASSQDYWTGSYEQYF.

V usage is TRBV7-2 and J usage is TRBJ1-3; 7 bases map to TRBD1. CDR1 is SGHTA and CDR2 is FQGNSA in the germline V gene. V lost 2 bases, J lost 2 bases, and 3 bases stayed unmatched. The CDR3 extends over 15 amino acids. The CDR3 protein is CASSLRTGAGNTIYF. The CDR3 DNA sequence: TGTGCCAGCAGCTTAAGAACAGGGGCTGGAAACACCATATATTTT.

The rearrangement uses TRBV7-2 and TRBJ2-1; 7 positions match TRBD2. Per germline, CDR1 SGHTA and CDR2 FQGNSA. Trimming cost V 3 bases and J 5 bases; bases outside gene matches: 4. The CDR3 runs to 14 residues. The CDR3 nucleotides are TGTGCCAGCAGCTTGACGGGGGGAAACAATGAGCAGTTCTTC. Amino acids: CASSLTGGNNEQFF.